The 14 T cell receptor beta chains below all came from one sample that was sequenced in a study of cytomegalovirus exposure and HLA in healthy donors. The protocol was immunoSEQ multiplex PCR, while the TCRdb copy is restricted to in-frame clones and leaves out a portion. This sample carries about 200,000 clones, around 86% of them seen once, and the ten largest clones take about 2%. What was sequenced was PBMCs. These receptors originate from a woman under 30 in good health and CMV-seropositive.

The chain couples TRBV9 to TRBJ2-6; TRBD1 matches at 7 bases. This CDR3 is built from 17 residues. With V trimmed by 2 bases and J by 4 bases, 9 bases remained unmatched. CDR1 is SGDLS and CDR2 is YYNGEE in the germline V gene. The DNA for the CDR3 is TGTGCCAGCAGCGTCTGGACAGGACCCTACGGGGCCAACGTCCTGACTTTC. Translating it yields CASSVWTGPYGANVLTF.

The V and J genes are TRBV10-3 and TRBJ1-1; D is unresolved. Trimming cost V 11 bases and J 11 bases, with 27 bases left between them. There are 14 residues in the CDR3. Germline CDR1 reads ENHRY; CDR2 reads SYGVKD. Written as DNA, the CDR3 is TGTGCCGCCGCGCGTGCCCTACAAGACTTGAGGGCTTTCTTT. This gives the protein CAAARALQDLRAFF.

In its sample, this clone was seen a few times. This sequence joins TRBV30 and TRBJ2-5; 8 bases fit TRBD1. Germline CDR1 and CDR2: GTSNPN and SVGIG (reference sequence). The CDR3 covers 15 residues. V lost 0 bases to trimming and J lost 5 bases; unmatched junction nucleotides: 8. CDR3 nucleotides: TGTGCCTGGAGTGTAGGGGCAGGGGGCCGGGAGACCCAGTACTTC. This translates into CAWSVGAGGRETQYF.

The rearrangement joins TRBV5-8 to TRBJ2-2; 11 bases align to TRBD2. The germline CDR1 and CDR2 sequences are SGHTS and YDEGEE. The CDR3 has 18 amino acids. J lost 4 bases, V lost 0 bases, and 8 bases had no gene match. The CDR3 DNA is TGTGCCAGCAGCTTGGTTACTAGCGGGAGCCCCCCCACCGGGGAGCTGTTTTTT. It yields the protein CASSLVTSGSPPTGELFF.

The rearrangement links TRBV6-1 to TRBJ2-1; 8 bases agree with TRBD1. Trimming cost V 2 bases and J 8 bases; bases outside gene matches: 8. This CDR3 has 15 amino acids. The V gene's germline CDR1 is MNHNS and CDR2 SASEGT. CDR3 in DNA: TGTGCCAGCAGTGAAAGGGGGGACAGGTTTGATGAGCAGTTCTTC. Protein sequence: CASSERGDRFDEQFF.

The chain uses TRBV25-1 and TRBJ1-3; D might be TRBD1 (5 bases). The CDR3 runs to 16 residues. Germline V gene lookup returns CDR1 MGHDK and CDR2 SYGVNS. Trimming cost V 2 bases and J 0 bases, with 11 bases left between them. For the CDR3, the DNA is TGTGCCAGCAGTGAACCGGACATATTCTCTGGAAACACCATATATTTT. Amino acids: CASSEPDIFSGNTIYF.

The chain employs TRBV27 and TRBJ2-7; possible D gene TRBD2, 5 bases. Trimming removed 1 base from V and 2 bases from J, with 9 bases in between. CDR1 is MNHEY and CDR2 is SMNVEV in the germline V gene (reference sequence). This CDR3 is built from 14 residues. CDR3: CASSLYGNTYEQYF. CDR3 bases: TGTGCCAGCAGTTTATACGGGAACACCTACGAGCAGTACTTC.

The CDR3 loop is CASSLWEGFSQPQHF. CDR3 nucleotides: TGTGCCAGCAGCCTATGGGAGGGGTTCTCACAGCCCCAGCATTTT. The chain combines TRBV5-5 with TRBJ1-5; D perhaps matches TRBD1 (5 bases). CDR1 SGHKS and CDR2 YYEKEE come from the germline V gene (reference sequence). This CDR3 comprises 15 residues. V lost 4 bases, J lost 7 bases, and 18 bases lay in between.

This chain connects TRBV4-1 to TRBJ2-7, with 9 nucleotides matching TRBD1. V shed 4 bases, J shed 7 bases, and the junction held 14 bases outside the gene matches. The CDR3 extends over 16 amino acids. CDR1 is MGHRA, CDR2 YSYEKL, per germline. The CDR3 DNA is TGCGCCAGCAGCCCAGGAGCTACAGGGGGCAATTGGGAGCAGTACTTC. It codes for CASSPGATGGNWEQYF.

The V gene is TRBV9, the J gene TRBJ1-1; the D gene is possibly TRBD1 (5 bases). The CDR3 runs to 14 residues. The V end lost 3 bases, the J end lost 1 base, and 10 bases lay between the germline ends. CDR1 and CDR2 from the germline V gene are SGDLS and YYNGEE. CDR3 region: CASSARGQNTEAFF. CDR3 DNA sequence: TGTGCCAGCAGCGCCCGAGGACAGAACACTGAAGCTTTCTTT.

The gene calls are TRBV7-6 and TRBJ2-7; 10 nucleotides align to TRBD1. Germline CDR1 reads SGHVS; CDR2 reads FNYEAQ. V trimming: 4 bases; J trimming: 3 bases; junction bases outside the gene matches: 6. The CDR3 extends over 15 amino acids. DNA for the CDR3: TGTGCCAGCAGCTCGGGACAGGGGCGAATCTACGAGCAGTACTTC. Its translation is CASSSGQGRIYEQYF.

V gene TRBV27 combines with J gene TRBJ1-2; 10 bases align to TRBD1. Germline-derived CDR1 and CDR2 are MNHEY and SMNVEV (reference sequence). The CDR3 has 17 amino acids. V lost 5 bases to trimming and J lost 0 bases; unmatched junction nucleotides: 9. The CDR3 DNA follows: TGTGCCAGCAGTACACGACAGGGGGCATATACTAACTATGGCTACACCTTC. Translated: CASSTRQGAYTNYGYTF.

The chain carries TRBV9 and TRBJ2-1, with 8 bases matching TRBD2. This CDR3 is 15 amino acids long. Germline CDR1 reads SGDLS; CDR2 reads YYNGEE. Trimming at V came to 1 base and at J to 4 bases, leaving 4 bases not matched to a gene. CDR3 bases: TGTGCCAGCAGCGTAACTAGCGGAAATTACAATGAGCAGTTCTTC. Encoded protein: CASSVTSGNYNEQFF.

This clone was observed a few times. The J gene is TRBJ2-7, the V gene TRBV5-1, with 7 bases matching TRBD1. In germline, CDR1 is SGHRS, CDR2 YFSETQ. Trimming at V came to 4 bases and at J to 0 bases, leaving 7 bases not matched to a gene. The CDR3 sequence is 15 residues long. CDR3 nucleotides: TGCGCCAGCAGCCCCGGGACAGCTGTCTCCTACGAGCAGTACTTC. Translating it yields CASSPGTAVSYEQYF.